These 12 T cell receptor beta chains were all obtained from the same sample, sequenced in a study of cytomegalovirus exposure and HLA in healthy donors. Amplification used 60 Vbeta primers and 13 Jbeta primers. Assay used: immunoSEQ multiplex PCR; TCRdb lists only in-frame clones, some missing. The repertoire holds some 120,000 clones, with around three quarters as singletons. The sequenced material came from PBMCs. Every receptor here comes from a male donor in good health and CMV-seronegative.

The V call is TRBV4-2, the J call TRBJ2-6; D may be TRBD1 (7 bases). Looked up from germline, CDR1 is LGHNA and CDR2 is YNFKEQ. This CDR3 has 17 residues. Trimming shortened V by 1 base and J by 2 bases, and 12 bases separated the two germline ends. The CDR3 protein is CASSQAFRGAGANVLTF. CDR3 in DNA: TGTGCCAGCAGCCAAGCTTTCAGGGGGGCTGGGGCCAACGTCCTGACTTTC.

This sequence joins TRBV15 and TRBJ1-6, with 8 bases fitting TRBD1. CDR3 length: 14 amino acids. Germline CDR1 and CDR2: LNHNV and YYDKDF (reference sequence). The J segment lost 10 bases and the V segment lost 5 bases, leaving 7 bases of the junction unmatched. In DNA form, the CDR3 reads TGTGCCACCAGCGATACAGGGGGTTCATCACCCCTCCACTTT. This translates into CATSDTGGSSPLHF.

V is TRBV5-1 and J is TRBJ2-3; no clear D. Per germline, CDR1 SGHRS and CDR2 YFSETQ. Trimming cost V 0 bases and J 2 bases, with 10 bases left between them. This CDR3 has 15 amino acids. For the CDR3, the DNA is TGCGCCAGCAGCTTGGCGAGCGTGCCCACAGATACGCAGTATTTT. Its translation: CASSLASVPTDTQYF.

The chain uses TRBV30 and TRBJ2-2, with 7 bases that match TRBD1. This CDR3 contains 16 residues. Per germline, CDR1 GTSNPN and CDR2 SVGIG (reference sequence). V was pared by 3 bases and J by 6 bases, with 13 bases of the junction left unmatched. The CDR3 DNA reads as TGTGCCTGGAGGGCCTTCGGACAGGTGAAAGCCGGGGAGCTGTTTTTT. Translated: CAWRAFGQVKAGELFF.

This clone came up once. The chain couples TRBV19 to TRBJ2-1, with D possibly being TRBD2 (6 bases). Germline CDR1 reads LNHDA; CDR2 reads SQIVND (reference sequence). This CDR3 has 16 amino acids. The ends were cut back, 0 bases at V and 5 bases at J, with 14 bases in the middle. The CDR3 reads CASSIDRARTNNEQFF. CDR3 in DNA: TGTGCCAGTAGTATAGATCGGGCTAGGACTAACAATGAGCAGTTCTTC. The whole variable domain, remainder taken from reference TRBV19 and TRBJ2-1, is DGGITQSPKYLFRKEGQNVTLSCEQNLNHDAMYWYRQDPGQGLRLIYYSQIVNDFQKGDIAEGYSVSREKKESFPLTVTSAQKNPTAFYLCASSIDRARTNNEQFFGPGTRLTVL.

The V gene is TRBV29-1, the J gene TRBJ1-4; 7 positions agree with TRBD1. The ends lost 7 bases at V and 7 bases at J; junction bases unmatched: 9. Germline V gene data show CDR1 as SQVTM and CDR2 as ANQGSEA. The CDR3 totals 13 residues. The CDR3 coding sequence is TGCAGCGCTCAGGGGGGCAAGGGTGAAAAACTGTTTTTT. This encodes CSAQGGKGEKLFF.

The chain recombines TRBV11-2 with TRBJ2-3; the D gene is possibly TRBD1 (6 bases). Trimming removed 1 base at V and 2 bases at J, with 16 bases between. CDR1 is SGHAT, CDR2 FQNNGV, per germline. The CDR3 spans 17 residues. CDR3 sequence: CASSLAGSGVVTDTQYF. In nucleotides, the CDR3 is TGTGCCAGCAGCTTAGCTGGGTCAGGGGTTGTCACAGATACGCAGTATTTT.

The CDR3 nucleotides are TGTGCCAGCAGCCAGAGTAGCGGGGCGGGCACAGATACGCAGTATTTT. Translated, it gives CASSQSSGAGTDTQYF. This rearrangement joins TRBV4-2 to TRBJ2-3; 8 positions agree with TRBD2. Germline V CDR1 and CDR2: LGHNA, YNFKEQ. The ends lost 3 bases at V and 1 base at J; junction bases unmatched: 6. CDR3 length: 16 amino acids.

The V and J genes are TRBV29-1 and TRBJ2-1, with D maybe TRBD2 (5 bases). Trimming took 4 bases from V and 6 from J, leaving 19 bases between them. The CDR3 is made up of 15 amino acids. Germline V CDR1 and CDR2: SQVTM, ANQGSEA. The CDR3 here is CSVVMVASRGNEQFF. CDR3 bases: TGCAGCGTTGTTATGGTGGCTAGCCGGGGCAATGAGCAGTTCTTC.

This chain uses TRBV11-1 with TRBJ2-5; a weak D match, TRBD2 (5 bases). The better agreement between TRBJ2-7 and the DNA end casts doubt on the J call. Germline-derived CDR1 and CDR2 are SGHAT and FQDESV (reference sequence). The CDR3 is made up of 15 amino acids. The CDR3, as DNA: TGTGCCAGCAGCTTGGACCCCTCCGGGGAATACGAGCAGTACTTC. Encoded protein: CASSLDPSGEYEQYF.

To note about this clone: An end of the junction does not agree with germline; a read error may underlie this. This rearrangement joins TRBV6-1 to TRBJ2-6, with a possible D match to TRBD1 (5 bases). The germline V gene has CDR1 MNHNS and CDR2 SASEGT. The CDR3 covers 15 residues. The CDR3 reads CASSESGSGANGLTF. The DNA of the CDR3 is TGTGCCAGCAGTGAATCAGGCTCTGGGGCCAACGGCCTGACTTTC.

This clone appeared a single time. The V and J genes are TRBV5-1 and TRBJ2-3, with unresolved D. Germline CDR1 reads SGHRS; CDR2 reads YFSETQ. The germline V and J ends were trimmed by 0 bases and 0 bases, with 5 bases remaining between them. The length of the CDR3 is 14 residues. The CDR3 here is CASSLDQSTDTQYF. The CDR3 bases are TGCGCCAGCAGCTTGGATCAGAGCACAGATACGCAGTATTTT.